One T cell receptor beta chain is described in this entry. Its antigen is unknown. A single record per CDR3 protein comes from TCRdb applying MiXCR to the 5' RACE reads. This sample yields fewer than 650,000 distinct CDR3 sequences, of which less than 25% are seen a single time; 7% to 9% belongs to the top ten. The CDR3 has 15 amino acids. The data derive from a study of T-cell memory formation after mild COVID-19. Overall study context: Clusters of TCRs were largely donor specific. General study results and limits: Memory from before infection featured some responding clones, which suggests cross-reactive memory joined. Second-wave clones that peaked on day 37 lacked confirmed SARS-CoV-2 specificity.

The chain joins TRBV21-1 to TRBJ1-5; the table's D call of TRBD1 was not tested on the DNA. TRBV21-1 is classified as a pseudogene. This sequence was found in an adult woman who had mild COVID-19 (a few samples of this study predate the infection). Cell type and time point are not known. Sequenced sample: PBMCs or a T cell subset sorted from them (not recorded which). The CDR3 sequence is CASSKGTGGYQPQHF. Here the CDR3 DNA reads TGTGCCAGCAGCAAGGGGACAGGGGGCTATCAGCCCCAGCATTTT.